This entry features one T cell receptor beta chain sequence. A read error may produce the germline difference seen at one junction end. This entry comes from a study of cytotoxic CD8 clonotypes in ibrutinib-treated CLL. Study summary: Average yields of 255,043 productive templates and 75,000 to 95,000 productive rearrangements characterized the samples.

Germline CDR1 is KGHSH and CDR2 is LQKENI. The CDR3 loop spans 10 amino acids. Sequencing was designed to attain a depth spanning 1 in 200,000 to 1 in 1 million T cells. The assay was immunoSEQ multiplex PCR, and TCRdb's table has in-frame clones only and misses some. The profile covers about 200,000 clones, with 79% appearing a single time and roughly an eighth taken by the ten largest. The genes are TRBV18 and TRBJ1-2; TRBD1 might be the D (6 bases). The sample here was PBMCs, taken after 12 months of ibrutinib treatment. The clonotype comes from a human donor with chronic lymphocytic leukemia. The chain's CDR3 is CVGGPGGYTF. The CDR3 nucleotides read TGCGTAGGGGGGCCGGGTGGCTACACCTTC.